The T cell receptor (beta chain) described here comes from a study of a mutant IDH1 vaccine in newly diagnosed glioma. Overall study: Patients received vaccination from 4-6 weeks after radiotherapy alone, or with temozolomide cycles. Visit V12 happened at week 35; visit V13 happened at week 47.

Notes on the study in general: Among top peripheral T cell clonotypes, changes seemed unrelated to pseudoprogression.

Sequencing used immunoSEQ multiplex PCR; TCRdb keeps in-frame clones, though not all of them. This sample yields some 38,000 clones, of which 60% to 85% are seen a single time; more than 7% belongs to the top ten. The CDR3 totals 14 residues. The germline V gene encodes CDR1 SGHTA and CDR2 FQGNSA. V lost 5 bases and J lost 4; bases outside the gene matches: 6. About this clone: Its antigen is unknown.

Time point denoted: week 47, end of study. A 20-mer mutant IDH1 peptide at 300 ug was injected subcutaneously with topical imiquimod. The patients received vaccinations eight times, in weeks 1, 3, 5, 7, 11, 15, 19 and 23. The V call is TRBV7-2, the J call TRBJ1-2, with 8 bases aligning to TRBD1. Sequenced here: PBMCs, sampled from a glioma patient whose treatment included an IDH1 peptide vaccine. The origin of this receptor is a man aged 40-50 years with glioma. This chain's CDR3 is CASSLQGGGYGYTF. CDR3 sequence (DNA): TGTGCCAGCAGCCTACAGGGGGGGGGCTATGGCTACACCTTC. Based on the CDR3 plus reference TRBV7-2 and TRBJ1-2, the full variable domain is GAGVSQSPSNKVTEKGKDVELRCDPISGHTALYWYRQSLGQGLEFLIYFQGNSAPDKSGLPSDRFSAERTGGSVSTLTIQRTQQEDSAVYLCASSLQGGGYGYTFGSGTRLTVV.